What follows is one T cell receptor (beta chain) and its context. Its antigen is currently unknown. The same CDR3 is also encoded by other DNA sequences in this sample. All donors were healthy HIV-negative adults lacking recent acute infections or vaccinations. The sample comes from a study of shared clonotypes between healthy human individuals. Broader study findings: It was expected that sequencing depth would affect clonotype sharing among donors.

Genomic DNA per cell subset filled all wells of several immunoSEQ plates. Sequencing was performed with immunoSEQ multiplex PCR; in TCRdb, only in-frame clones are kept and a portion is missing. The table shows 2 million to 2.5 million clones, with just under 95% occurring only once. This clonotype was sampled from a man between 18 and 29 years old in good health. Some clones in this sample may be carry-over from other donors' samples. Sequenced sample: naive CD4+ T cells from PBMCs. Subset in this sample: CD45RA+ positively selected.

The CDR3 here is CASSGTGGQPQHF. CDR3 in DNA: TGTGCCAGCAGCGGGACAGGGGGGCAGCCCCAGCATTTT. V usage is TRBV2 and J usage is TRBJ1-5, with 11 bases identical to TRBD1. Germline CDR1 and CDR2: SNHLY and FYNNEI. The CDR3 is 13 residues long. Trimming took 6 bases from V and 7 from J; bases not matched to a gene: 2. Combining the CDR3 with reference TRBV2 and TRBJ1-5 gives the whole variable domain EPEVTQTPSHQVTQMGQEVILRCVPISNHLYFYWYRQILGQKVEFLVSFYNNEISEKSEIFDDQFSVERPDGSNFTLKIRSTKLEDSAMYFCASSGTGGQPQHFGDGTRLSIL.